These 2 T cell receptor beta chains were sequenced from one sample in a study of patients and donors after allogeneic stem cell transplantation. MiXCR was run by TCRdb on the RT-PCR reads, yielding one entry per CDR3 protein. Of 70,000 to 85,000 distinct CDR3 sequences listed, 26% are singletons. Specimen: blood, either unsorted or a sorted T cell fraction (not recorded which). The receptors come from a human donor who was either an allogeneic HSCT recipient or a stem cell or donor lymphocyte infusion donor (not recorded which). It is not recorded whose cells these are; they may come from a transplant donor.

This sequence joins TRBV3-1 and TRBJ1-5; D gene unclear. The CDR3 length is 15 residues. The germline V gene has CDR1 LGHDT and CDR2 YNNKEL (reference sequence). Trimming shortened V by 3 bases and J by 1 base, and 10 bases separated the two germline ends. CDR3 coding DNA: TGTGCCAGCAGCCATTCCGGCTGGAGCAATCAGCCCCAGCATTTT. Residues: CASSHSGWSNQPQHF. The full variable domain, with the rest looked up from reference TRBV3-1 and TRBJ1-5, is DTAVSQTPKYLVTQMGNDKSIKCEQNLGHDTMYWYKQDSKKFLKIMFSYNNKELIINETVPNRFSPKSPDKAHLNLHINSLELGDSAVYFCASSHSGWSNQPQHFGDGTRLSIL.

J is TRBJ2-7 and V is TRBV20-1, with D hard to call. CDR1 and CDR2 (germline): DFQATT, SNEGSKA (reference sequence). The CDR3 consists of 12 residues. V lost 3 bases and J 2 bases, leaving 8 bases between the germline ends. This chain's CDR3 is CSARPGTYEQYF. The CDR3 DNA reads as TGCAGTGCTAGGCCCGGAACCTACGAGCAGTACTTC.